Following are 19 T cell receptor beta chains from one sample sequenced in a study of identical twins. From the 5' RACE reads, TCRdb called clonotypes with MiXCR, one entry per CDR3 protein. This table has about 500,000 distinct CDR3 sequences, about 13% appearing once. These data also featured in a second study, about yellow fever vaccine responses in identical twins.

Source material: CD4+ T cells sorted from blood. The receptors were sampled from a woman aged 18 to 35 in good health.

This clonotype was counted between two and nine times. The chain couples TRBV24-1 to TRBJ2-7, with D possibly being TRBD1 or TRBD2 (5 bases each). From germline, CDR1 is KGHDR and CDR2 SFDVKD. The CDR3 totals 13 residues. Deletions cut 2 bases from V and 6 bases from J, with 10 bases between. The CDR3 loop reads CATSDSGTGEQYF. DNA for the CDR3: TGTGCCACCAGTGATTCTGGGACGGGCGAGCAGTACTTC.

This clonotype was picked up many times. The genes are TRBV5-1 and TRBJ2-2; D unresolved. Trimming shortened V by 0 bases and J by 4 bases, and 7 bases separated the two germline ends. The CDR3 has 14 amino acids. Germline V CDR1 and CDR2: SGHRS, YFSETQ. The chain's CDR3 is CASSLAGATGELFF. The CDR3 coding sequence is TGCGCCAGCAGCTTGGCAGGAGCCACCGGGGAGCTGTTTTTT. Supplemented by reference TRBV5-1 and TRBJ2-2, the full variable domain reads KAGVTQTPRYLIKTRGQQVTLSCSPISGHRSVSWYQQTPGQGLQFLFEYFSETQRNKGNFPGRFSGRQFSNSRSEMNVSTLELGDSALYLCASSLAGATGELFFGEGSRLTVL.

This chain joins TRBV12-3 or TRBV12-4 and TRBJ1-1; 7 bases are a match to TRBD1. The V and J ends lost 8 bases and 4 bases, in that order; junction bases with no gene match: 7. There are 13 residues in the CDR3. The CDR3 here is CASVRGRGTEAFF. CDR3 in DNA: TGTGCCAGCGTTAGGGGGCGTGGCACTGAAGCTTTCTTT.

Ten or more counts support this clonotype. This chain uses TRBV7-8 with TRBJ2-3, with D possibly being TRBD1 (5 bases). The CDR3 has 16 residues. V lost 1 base, J lost 0 bases, and 11 bases lay in between. Germline CDR1 and CDR2: SGHVS and FQNEAQ. Written as DNA, the CDR3 is TGTGCCAGCAGCTTAGTTGAGGCAGGGAGCACAGATACGCAGTATTTT. It encodes CASSLVEAGSTDTQYF. Full variable domain (outside the CDR3, taken from reference TRBV7-8 and TRBJ2-3): GAGVSQSPRYKVAKRGQDVALRCDPISGHVSLFWYQQALGQGPEFLTYFQNEAQLDKSGLPSDRFFAERPEGSVSTLKIQRTQQEDSAVYLCASSLVEAGSTDTQYFGPGTRLTVL.

The J gene is TRBJ2-3, the V gene TRBV20-1; D possibly corresponds to TRBD1 (6 bases). The germline V gene has CDR1 DFQATT and CDR2 SNEGSKA (reference sequence). This CDR3 is built from 16 residues. The V gene lost 5 bases and the J gene lost 0 bases, with 18 bases spanning the gap. The CDR3 region has the DNA TGCAGTGCTCCCAAGATAGACAGGTTTAGCACAGATACGCAGTATTTT. It codes for CSAPKIDRFSTDTQYF.

The V call is TRBV12-3 or TRBV12-4, the J call TRBJ2-7, with 9 bases fitting TRBD1. With V trimmed by 1 base and J by 7 bases, 5 bases remained unmatched. The CDR3 is 14 residues long. The CDR3 region has the DNA TGTGCCAGCAGTTTAGAGGGACAGGGAGGGGAGCAGTACTTC. Translation: CASSLEGQGGEQYF.

The V gene is TRBV12-3 or TRBV12-4, the J gene TRBJ1-5; a weak D match, TRBD1 (5 bases). V was pared by 3 bases and J by 5 bases, with 8 bases between. The length of the CDR3 is 13 residues. This chain's CDR3 is CASSFDSYQPQHF. Written as DNA, the CDR3 is TGTGCCAGCAGTTTCGACAGTTATCAGCCCCAGCATTTT.

This clonotype was recorded a few times. The genes are TRBV28 and TRBJ2-2; no clear D. Germline lookup yields CDR1 MDHEN and CDR2 SYDVKM. This CDR3 is built from 14 residues. Trimming left V 4 bases short and J 4 bases short, with 10 bases between. CDR3 DNA sequence: TGTGCCAGCAGTTCTATCATGGGCACCGGGGAGCTGTTTTTT. Its translation is CASSSIMGTGELFF.

This clonotype occurred a few times. The chain is built from TRBV7-8 and TRBJ2-1; D might be TRBD1 (6 bases). V was trimmed by 5 bases and J by 3 bases, leaving 14 bases between them. CDR1 is SGHVS, CDR2 FQNEAQ, per germline. CDR3 size: 15 residues. The CDR3 sequence is CASSLRTAIYNEQFF. CDR3 sequence (DNA): TGTGCCAGCAGCCTTAGGACAGCCATCTACAATGAGCAGTTCTTC.

The chain links TRBV29-1 to TRBJ1-2, with D perhaps matching TRBD1 (5 bases). The CDR3 is 10 residues long. Germline CDR1 is SQVTM and CDR2 is ANQGSEA. The ends were cut back, 4 bases at V and 8 bases at J, with 8 bases in the middle. The CDR3 sequence: CSVGTNGYTF. DNA of the CDR3: TGCAGCGTTGGGACAAACGGCTACACCTTC.

V gene TRBV9 combines with J gene TRBJ2-5, with TRBD2 matching 8 bases. CDR1 and CDR2 (germline): SGDLS, YYNGEE. V shed 0 bases, J shed 5 bases, and the junction held 6 bases outside the gene matches. The CDR3 is 15 residues long. In DNA form, the CDR3 reads TGTGCCAGCAGCGTAGCCGCGGGGGGCAGCGAGACCCAGTACTTC. This gives the protein CASSVAAGGSETQYF. Looking up the rest from reference TRBV9 and TRBJ2-5 gives the full variable domain: DSGVTQTPKHLITATGQRVTLRCSPRSGDLSVYWYQQSLDQGLQFLIQYYNGEERAKGNILERFSAQQFPDLHSELNLSSLELGDSALYFCASSVAAGGSETQYFGPGTRLLVL.

The chain carries TRBV5-5 and TRBJ2-1; D is undetermined. Germline CDR1 is SGHKS and CDR2 is YYEKEE (reference sequence). This CDR3 contains 17 residues. V shed 0 bases and J shed 0 bases, with 13 bases lying between them. The CDR3 coding sequence is TGTGCCAGCAGCTTGGTCGTCGGCCTGAGCTCCTACAATGAGCAGTTCTTC. Amino acids: CASSLVVGLSSYNEQFF.

This clonotype was counted between two and nine times. The chain carries TRBV28 and TRBJ2-7; D is perhaps TRBD1 (6 bases). Trimming stripped 5 bases from V and 1 base from J, with 21 bases between. The CDR3 covers 17 residues. Looked up from germline, CDR1 is MDHEN and CDR2 is SYDVKM. Written as DNA, the CDR3 is TGTGCCAGCAGTCCTCCCGGGACAATTAGGTTATCCTACGAGCAGTACTTC. This gives the protein CASSPPGTIRLSYEQYF. Looking up the rest from reference TRBV28 and TRBJ2-7 gives the full variable domain: DVKVTQSSRYLVKRTGEKVFLECVQDMDHENMFWYRQDPGLGLRLIYFSYDVKMKEKGDIPEGYSVSREKKERFSLILESASTNQTSMYLCASSPPGTIRLSYEQYFGPGTRLTVT.

This chain joins TRBV20-1 and TRBJ2-5; 7 nucleotides align to TRBD2. With V trimmed by 7 bases and J by 2 bases, 7 bases remained unmatched. The CDR3 is made up of 13 amino acids. Germline V gene lookup returns CDR1 DFQATT and CDR2 SNEGSKA (reference sequence). CDR3 DNA sequence: TGCAGTGTGCTTAAAGCGGGGCAAGAGACCCAGTACTTC. It yields the protein CSVLKAGQETQYF.

The V and J genes are TRBV5-1 and TRBJ2-4; D is perhaps TRBD1 (6 bases). The CDR3 sequence is 15 residues long. The germline gives CDR1 SGHRS, CDR2 YFSETQ. V was clipped by 0 bases and J by 4 bases, with 11 bases between them. The CDR3, as DNA: TGCGCCAGCAGCTTGGCCACAGGGCTGAAAAACATTCAGTACTTC. Translating gives CASSLATGLKNIQYF.

The chain uses TRBV29-1 and TRBJ2-7, with D possibly TRBD2 on 6 matching bases. The CDR3 has 10 residues. V lost 8 bases, J lost 5 bases, and 10 bases lay in between. Per the germline V gene, CDR1 is SQVTM and CDR2 is ANQGSEA. The CDR3 loop is CSPWRDEQYF. DNA for the CDR3: TGCAGCCCTTGGAGGGACGAGCAGTACTTC.

Note on this clonotype: The germline gene is not matched at one end of the junction; a read error may be the cause. The genes are TRBV12-3 or TRBV12-4 and TRBJ2-7, with 7 bases fitting TRBD1. This CDR3 has 19 amino acids. The chain's CDR3 is CACSFRIEVDRDSSYEQYF. The CDR3 region has the DNA TGTGCCTGCAGTTTTCGGATAGAGGTCGACCGGGACAGCTCCTACGAGCAGTACTTC.

The chain recombines TRBV9 with TRBJ1-1; TRBD1 is a possible D gene (6 bases). The CDR3 length is 14 residues. Between the trimmed V and J ends, which lost 0 bases and 10 bases, there was a span of 16 bases. Germline assignment: CDR1 SGDLS and CDR2 YYNGEE. The CDR3, as DNA: TGTGCCAGCAGCGTAGGAGGGGGGAAGTCGGTAGCTTTCTTT. Protein product: CASSVGGGKSVAFF.

Turning to this clonotype: An end of the junction does not agree with germline; a read error may underlie this. The chain is built from TRBV20-1 and TRBJ2-3; 8 nucleotides align to TRBD2. In germline, CDR1 is DFQATT, CDR2 SNEGSKA (reference sequence). This CDR3 spans 15 amino acids. CDR3 loop: CCARRTSGFTDTQYF. The CDR3 bases are TGCTGTGCCCGAAGAACTAGCGGTTTCACAGATACGCAGTATTTT.